Reported below is one T cell receptor beta chain. The target antigen is unknown. The time point: week 47, end of study. Every vaccination contained 300 ug of the mutant IDH1 20-mer peptide and was paired with topical imiquimod. The patients were given eight vaccinations, one each in weeks 1, 3, 5, 7, 11, 15, 19 and 23. This record belongs to a study of a mutant IDH1 vaccine in newly diagnosed glioma. Whole-study context: Treated patients were roughly 62% male, around 38% female, mean age 40.4 years. Patients got radiotherapy, temozolomide, or both beforehand, and most got both. Week 35 was assigned to visit V12, and week 47 was assigned to visit V13.

Measured with immunoSEQ multiplex PCR; TCRdb has only the in-frame clones, and not every one. The sample carries about 50,000 clones, less than 85% recorded once. Trimming removed 3 bases at V and 0 bases at J, with 8 bases between. Looked up from germline, CDR1 is MNHEY and CDR2 is SMNVEV (reference sequence). This CDR3 has 15 amino acids. The chain joins TRBV27 to TRBJ1-4, with TRBD1 as a possible D gene (5 bases). The source material was PBMCs, sampled from a glioma patient whose treatment included an IDH1 peptide vaccine. The sequence was collected from a woman aged 40-49 years with glioma. Some clones in this sample may be carry-over from other donors' samples. CDR3 protein: CASSFMGPTNEKLFF. The CDR3 DNA follows: TGTGCCAGCAGTTTTATGGGGCCAACTAATGAAAAACTGTTTTTT.